This entry lists 26 T cell receptor beta chains sequenced from one sample in a study of T cell clonotyping in hematopoietic cell transplantation. Stated time point: recipient sample about 28 days before transplant, after cytoreduction. Assay used: immunoSEQ multiplex PCR; TCRdb lists only in-frame clones, some missing. Counted here are more than 25,000 clones, 90% to 95% occurring once; the ten biggest clones make up more than 2%. The sample here was peripheral blood mononuclear cells, taken before stem cell transplant. Receptors originate from a man in his fifties with acute myeloid leukemia. Some clones in this sample may be carry-over from other donors' samples.

The chain joins TRBV9 to TRBJ1-3, with D possibly matching TRBD1 (6 bases). The CDR3 extends over 15 amino acids. The V end was cut by 4 bases, the J end by 0 bases, with 11 bases between. Germline loops: CDR1 SGDLS, CDR2 YYNGEE. The CDR3 sequence: CASSPRTVSGNTIYF. In nucleotides, the CDR3 is TGTGCCAGCAGCCCTCGGACAGTCTCTGGAAACACCATATATTTT.

The chain links TRBV25-1 to TRBJ2-1; D ambiguous. Deletions cut 2 bases from V and 3 bases from J, with 11 bases between. The CDR3 spans 15 residues. The germline V gene has CDR1 MGHDK and CDR2 SYGVNS. The CDR3: CASSEPVGGYNEQFF. In nucleotides, the CDR3 is TGTGCCAGCAGTGAACCGGTGGGTGGCTACAATGAGCAGTTCTTC. Full variable domain (rest looked up from reference TRBV25-1 and TRBJ2-1): EADIYQTPRYLVIGTGKKITLECSQTMGHDKMYWYQQDPGMELHLIHYSYGVNSTEKGDLSSESTVSRIRTEHFPLTLESARPSHTSQYLCASSEPVGGYNEQFFGPGTRLTVL.

The V and J genes are TRBV2 and TRBJ2-7, with a weak D call TRBD2 (5 bases). Trimming pared 7 bases from V and 0 bases from J, leaving 13 bases between. The length of the CDR3 is 14 residues. Germline V CDR1 and CDR2: SNHLY, FYNNEI. This CDR3 is CASNRGAASYEQYF. CDR3 nucleotide sequence: TGTGCCAGCAATCGGGGAGCCGCCTCCTACGAGCAGTACTTC.

In its sample, this clone was seen a few times. This chain joins TRBV19 and TRBJ1-5; D call uncertain. Between the trimmed V and J ends, which lost 6 bases and 0 bases, there was a span of 15 bases. Germline V gene data show CDR1 as LNHDA and CDR2 as SQIVND (reference sequence). The CDR3 covers 16 residues. The CDR3: CASSRGRYYSNQPQHF. CDR3 DNA sequence: TGTGCCAGTAGCCGTGGACGGTACTATAGCAATCAGCCCCAGCATTTT.

The J gene is TRBJ1-5, the V gene TRBV7-9; D is possibly TRBD1 (5 bases). Trimming removed 2 bases from V and 1 base from J, with 9 bases in between. Germline V gene lookup returns CDR1 SEHNR and CDR2 FQNEAQ (reference sequence). The CDR3 spans 15 residues. CDR3 sequence: CASSLSGGSNQPQHF. CDR3 DNA: TGTGCCAGCAGCTTATCTGGGGGAAGCAATCAGCCCCAGCATTTT.

The V call is TRBV11-3, the J call TRBJ2-3; 7 nucleotides line up with TRBD2. With 6 bases clipped from V and 1 base from J, the junction kept 4 bases outside the gene matches. CDR3 length equals 14 residues. CDR1 SGHNT and CDR2 YENEEA come from the germline V gene. The CDR3 protein is CASSLTSGTDTQYF. CDR3 coding DNA: TGTGCCAGCAGTCTTACTAGCGGCACAGATACGCAGTATTTT.

As for this clone: This CDR3 is also generated by other DNA sequences in the sample. This chain links TRBV9 with TRBJ2-2; the match to TRBD1 covers 9 bases. The CDR3 is 17 amino acids. V lost 3 bases and J lost 6; bases outside the gene matches: 12. The V gene's germline CDR1 is SGDLS and CDR2 YYNGEE. CDR3 DNA: TGTGCCAGCAGCGCCGAGACCGGGACAGGGCCCTCCGGGGAGCTGTTTTTT. As protein: CASSAETGTGPSGELFF.

This sequence joins TRBV9 and TRBJ2-3; 8 bases fit TRBD2. V shed 4 bases, J shed 9 bases, and the junction held 16 bases outside the gene matches. The CDR3 covers 16 residues. CDR1 is SGDLS and CDR2 is YYNGEE in the germline V gene. This chain's CDR3 is CASSLAGTRDLGTQYF. CDR3 bases: TGTGCCAGCAGCCTCGCCGGGACTAGAGATCTAGGAACGCAGTATTTT. The variable domain in full, completed from reference TRBV9 and TRBJ2-3, reads DSGVTQTPKHLITATGQRVTLRCSPRSGDLSVYWYQQSLDQGLQFLIQYYNGEERAKGNILERFSAQQFPDLHSELNLSSLELGDSALYFCASSLAGTRDLGTQYFGPGTRLTVL.

The gene calls are TRBV28 and TRBJ2-7; maybe TRBD1 (6 bases). Trimming left V 10 bases short and J 5 bases short, with 18 bases between. Germline lookup yields CDR1 MDHEN and CDR2 SYDVKM. The CDR3 length is 13 residues. The CDR3 DNA reads TGTGCCACCCAGGTGGGGGCCATCAACGAGCAGTACTTC. Amino acid sequence: CATQVGAINEQYF. The full variable domain, with the rest looked up from reference TRBV28 and TRBJ2-7, is DVKVTQSSRYLVKRTGEKVFLECVQDMDHENMFWYRQDPGLGLRLIYFSYDVKMKEKGDIPEGYSVSREKKERFSLILESASTNQTSMYLCATQVGAINEQYFGPGTRLTVT.

This clone has just one count. The chain carries TRBV19 and TRBJ1-5, with unresolved D. Germline CDR1 LNHDA, CDR2 SQIVND (reference sequence). V shed 2 bases and J shed 1 base, with 6 bases lying between them. The length of the CDR3 is 14 residues. The CDR3 DNA reads as TGTGCCAGTAGTATAAGAACCAGCAATCAGCCCCAGCATTTT. Translated: CASSIRTSNQPQHF.

The genes are TRBV5-1 and TRBJ1-6; no definite D call. This CDR3 region has 12 residues. Germline CDR1 SGHRS, CDR2 YFSETQ. With 4 bases removed from V and 9 bases from J, the gap between germline ends came to 8 bases. CDR3 sequence reads: CASSPESSPLHF. The CDR3 coding sequence is TGCGCCAGCAGCCCAGAGTCTTCACCCCTCCACTTT.

This clone was recorded once. The gene calls are TRBV28 and TRBJ1-2, with TRBD1 identical over 9 bases. The CDR3 is made up of 15 amino acids. Germline CDR1 and CDR2: MDHEN and SYDVKM. V dropped 7 bases and J dropped 6; count of bases not matched to a gene: 12. CDR3 DNA: TGTGCCAGCACCTATTACCGGACAGGGGCTGATGGCTACACCTTC. It is translated as CASTYYRTGADGYTF.

This chain joins TRBV28 and TRBJ2-3; no clear D gene. Trimming cost V 1 base and J 4 bases, with 12 bases left between them. Germline CDR1 MDHEN, CDR2 SYDVKM. CDR3 length: 15 amino acids. CDR3 DNA sequence: TGTGCCAGCAGTTTATTGGGTACAAAGGCAGATACGCAGTATTTT. Translating gives CASSLLGTKADTQYF.

The rearrangement joins TRBV30 to TRBJ1-4, with 8 positions matching TRBD1. With 1 base clipped from V and 7 bases from J, the junction kept 8 bases outside the gene matches. The germline V gene has CDR1 GTSNPN and CDR2 SVGIG (reference sequence). This CDR3 has 15 residues. CDR3 residues: CAWSAPGGWGEKLFF. CDR3 sequence (DNA): TGTGCCTGGAGTGCGCCAGGGGGCTGGGGTGAAAAACTGTTTTTT. Full variable domain (rest looked up from reference TRBV30 and TRBJ1-4): SQTIHQWPATLVQPVGSPLSLECTVEGTSNPNLYWYRQAAGRGLQLLFYSVGIGQISSEVPQNLSASRPQDRQFILSSKKLLLSDSGFYLCAWSAPGGWGEKLFFGSGTQLSVL.

The genes are TRBV30 and TRBJ1-5; 7 bases are a match to TRBD1. With 2 bases clipped from V and 4 bases from J, the junction kept 2 bases outside the gene matches. The CDR3 is 13 amino acids. Germline V lookup: CDR1 GTSNPN, CDR2 SVGIG (reference sequence). Here the CDR3 reads CAWSTRGNQPQHF. CDR3 nucleotide sequence: TGTGCCTGGAGTACCAGGGGGAATCAGCCCCAGCATTTT.

The rearrangement joins TRBV12-5 to TRBJ1-1; maybe TRBD1 (5 bases). The CDR3 length is 14 residues. Trimming took off 7 bases at V and 4 bases at J, with 16 bases between the two ends. The germline gives CDR1 LGHNT, CDR2 FRNRAP. The CDR3 nucleotides read TGTGCTAGTGCCCGTGCGGGGGGGGGCACTGAAGCTTTCTTT. It codes for CASARAGGGTEAFF.

The chain has TRBV10-3 and TRBJ2-7, with TRBD1 as a possible D gene (6 bases). CDR1 is ENHRY, CDR2 SYGVKD, per germline. This CDR3 spans 14 amino acids. V dropped 3 bases and J dropped 0 bases, with 9 bases sitting between them. The CDR3 coding sequence is TGTGCCATCAGTGACGGGACATCCTCCTACGAGCAGTACTTC. This codes for CAISDGTSSYEQYF.

The chain combines TRBV23-1 with TRBJ1-5, with 9 nucleotides matching TRBD1. TRBV23-1 is known as an ORF, though its function is uncertain. With 1 base clipped from V and 2 bases from J, the junction kept 3 bases outside the gene matches. This CDR3 is 16 amino acids long. CDR3 DNA: TGCGCCAGCAGTCAATGGGGACAGGGCGGCAATCAGCCCCAGCATTTT. Protein product: CASSQWGQGGNQPQHF.

The chain couples TRBV19 to TRBJ1-6; perhaps TRBD1 as D (5 bases). Trimming took off 9 bases at V and 10 bases at J, with 19 bases between the two ends. Germline V gene lookup returns CDR1 LNHDA and CDR2 SQIVND (reference sequence). CDR3 length: 14 residues. The CDR3 DNA is TGTGCCAGCCAATCGACGGGGGTGGGATCACCCCTCCACTTT. Translation: CASQSTGVGSPLHF. The full variable domain, completed using reference TRBV19 and TRBJ1-6, is DGGITQSPKYLFRKEGQNVTLSCEQNLNHDAMYWYRQDPGQGLRLIYYSQIVNDFQKGDIAEGYSVSREKKESFPLTVTSAQKNPTAFYLCASQSTGVGSPLHFGNGTRLTVT.

This chain joins TRBV28 and TRBJ1-2; possibly TRBD1 for D (5 bases). Germline lookup yields CDR1 MDHEN and CDR2 SYDVKM. V lost 4 bases and J lost 4, with 16 bases in between. There are 15 residues in the CDR3. DNA of the CDR3: TGTGCCAGCAGTTCCCCGCCGGGACTTGTCTATGGCTACACCTTC. The encoded protein is CASSSPPGLVYGYTF.

A word on this clone: The junction departs from germline at one end; a sequencing error may be responsible. The chain uses TRBV11-2 and TRBJ2-5, with 8 nucleotides matching TRBD2. Germline lookup yields CDR1 SGHAT and CDR2 FQNNGV. The CDR3 is 12 residues long. The CDR3: CASSLVAGLRDF. Written as DNA, the CDR3 is TGTGCCAGCAGCTTAGTAGCGGGGCTTCGCGACTTC.

The chain couples TRBV5-6 to TRBJ2-3; D uncertain. Trimming cost V 2 bases and J 2 bases, with 12 bases left between them. CDR3 length equals 15 residues. Germline CDR1 reads SGHDT; CDR2 reads YYEEEE. CDR3 in DNA: TGTGCCAGCAGCTTAGTCTACGGATACACAGATACGCAGTATTTT. Translating gives CASSLVYGYTDTQYF. Full variable domain (missing parts from reference TRBV5-6 and TRBJ2-3): DAGVTQSPTHLIKTRGQQVTLRCSPKSGHDTVSWYQQALGQGPQFIFQYYEEEERQRGNFPDRFSGHQFPNYSSELNVNALLLGDSALYLCASSLVYGYTDTQYFGPGTRLTVL.

V usage is TRBV28 and J usage is TRBJ1-1; 8 bases are shared with TRBD1. Germline lookup yields CDR1 MDHEN and CDR2 SYDVKM. This CDR3 comprises 14 residues. Unmatched junction bases numbered 6, after V lost 4 bases and J lost 5 bases. As DNA, the CDR3 is TGTGCCAGCAGTTCTCAGGGGGCTGAGACTGAAGCTTTCTTT. Its translation: CASSSQGAETEAFF.

The chain combines TRBV9 with TRBJ2-2; D is possibly TRBD2 (5 bases). This CDR3 comprises 14 residues. Per the germline V gene, CDR1 is SGDLS and CDR2 is YYNGEE. V lost 2 bases and J 1 base, leaving 6 bases between the germline ends. CDR3 DNA sequence: TGTGCCAGCAGCGTGGACTTGAACACCGGGGAGCTGTTTTTT. As protein: CASSVDLNTGELFF. Full variable domain (remainder filled in from reference TRBV9 and TRBJ2-2): DSGVTQTPKHLITATGQRVTLRCSPRSGDLSVYWYQQSLDQGLQFLIQYYNGEERAKGNILERFSAQQFPDLHSELNLSSLELGDSALYFCASSVDLNTGELFFGEGSRLTVL.

The chain couples TRBV6-1 to TRBJ1-5, with 9 bases identical to TRBD1. The CDR3 extends over 14 amino acids. With 5 bases clipped from V and 4 bases from J, the junction kept 3 bases outside the gene matches. Germline V gene sequence: CDR1 MNHNS, CDR2 SASEGT. CDR3 amino acids: CASSRDRENQPQHF. The CDR3 nucleotides are TGTGCCAGCAGTAGGGACAGGGAAAATCAGCCCCAGCATTTT.

The chain uses TRBV30 and TRBJ2-1; 8 bases are shared with TRBD1. The CDR3 consists of 13 residues. Germline CDR1 is GTSNPN and CDR2 is SVGIG (reference sequence). Unmatched junction bases numbered 0, after V lost 1 base and J lost 4 bases. CDR3: CAWSGTGYNEQFF. DNA for the CDR3: TGTGCCTGGAGTGGGACAGGGTACAATGAGCAGTTCTTC.